This T cell receptor (beta chain) was observed in a study of blood T cell repertoires in COVID-19 (dated by TCRdb to about 2020). In the study overall: Collaborator samples came from the United States, Italy and Spain and covered acute and convalescent phases of COVID-19. Samples were obtained from the ongoing ImmuneRACE study (first 160 participants) and from some 1,200 subjects provided by 6 global collaborators. Deeply sampled blood TCRbeta repertoires from subjects exposed to, actively infected with, or recovered from COVID-19 were included in the dataset. The sample metadata nearly always contained a de-identified subject ID, COVID-19 status, age in years and sex. HLA class I and class II types, where available, came from metadata supplied by the sample provider rather than from assay-based typing. A freely available public database, intended as a resource for researchers studying the immune response to SARS-CoV-2, is where the repertoires were released. The material from the prospective study consisted of cDNA or gDNA derived from T cells, B-cell-depleted T cells, or PBMCs.

Collaborating institutions collected whole blood in K2EDTA tubes following their own protocols. For TCRbeta analysis, collaborators shipped samples as frozen whole blood, isolated PBMCs, or DNA extracted from either of those sample types. The immunoSEQ Assay, a bias-controlled multiplex PCR, was used to amplify TCRbeta CDR3 regions from genomic DNA. Per the original workflow: Nucleated cell counts per sample were estimated from amplification of reference gene primers within the assay. Sequence reads were collapsed and filtered to measure the absolute abundance of every unique TCRbeta CDR3 rearrangement. For each sample, productive Simpson clonality was calculated as the square root of Simpson's diversity index across productive rearrangements. TCRdb retrieved this table from immuneACCESS and kept in-frame rearrangements only. Not all clones are present; in checked studies, unresolved V genes account for under half, and no reason is known for the remainder. From that table come the V and J calls and clone size; the DNA was used to work out D and trimming. The sample table lists more than 95,000 clones, around nine tenths of them with a count of one. In total, the top ten clones hold 7.6% of the sample.

A remark on this clone: Its target antigen remains unknown. No base qualities exist here, and no much larger clone lies one base off it.

What the research found in general, with its limitations: The amount of clinical and demographic metadata varied by source and participant and was provided uncurated.

Counted from cysteine to phenylalanine, this CDR3 has 14 amino acids. CDR3 DNA is the only sequence kept; it has 42 bases, read in frame from the first base. V is cut back by 1 base and J by 4 bases, with 1 base in the junction unmatched. In the germline V gene (reference sequence), CDR1 corresponds to LNHDA and CDR2 to SQIVND. Specimen: peripheral blood. The TCR sequence derives from a man in his fifties with acute or convalescent COVID-19. The rearrangement joined TRBV19 to TRBJ2-1, and TRBD1 aligns with 7 junction nucleotides. The CDR3: CASSIGDRYNEQFF. The DNA sequence is given as TGTGCCAGTAGTATAGGGGACAGATACAATGAGCAGTTCTTC.